This TCR beta chain was found in a study of blood T cell repertoires in COVID-19. The CDR3 is 15 amino acids. V trimming: 5 bases; J trimming: 5 bases; junction bases outside the gene matches: 6. CDR1 is LNHDA and CDR2 is SQIVND in the germline V gene (reference sequence). Sequencing used immunoSEQ multiplex PCR; TCRdb keeps in-frame clones, though not all of them. Of about 160,000 clones in the sample, 80% were seen once. The clonotype originates from a woman aged 55-70 years who had recovered from COVID-19. V is TRBV19 and J is TRBJ1-5; 10 positions match TRBD1. Sequencing was carried out using PBMCs or T cells enriched from blood (not recorded which). In DNA form, the CDR3 reads TGTGCCAGTAGTCCAGGGGACAGGGGCGATCAGCCCCAGCATTTT. It yields the protein CASSPGDRGDQPQHF.